This T cell receptor beta chain was observed in a study of TIL therapy for anti-PD-1-resistant metastatic lung cancer. The wider study: Most patients had lung adenocarcinoma.

Time point defined: pre-treatment sample, taken before nivolumab and TIL therapy. Trimming took off 2 bases at V and 4 bases at J, with 13 bases between the two ends. The CDR3 is 14 residues long. CDR1 GTSNPN and CDR2 SVGIG come from the germline V gene (reference sequence). This was the immunoSEQ v3 assay. Sequenced by immunoSEQ multiplex PCR; TCRdb stores in-frame clones only, minus some. This sample yields 50,000 or so clones, of which 79% are seen a single time; about 4.8% belongs to the top ten. The sequence came from a woman aged 30-79 years with non-small cell lung cancer. J is TRBJ2-3 and V is TRBV30, with D perhaps matching TRBD1 (7 bases). The sequencing used blood, collected at baseline. The CDR3 reads CAWSTDREADTQYF. DNA of the CDR3: TGTGCCTGGAGTACCGACAGGGAGGCAGATACGCAGTATTTT.